The source of this T cell receptor (beta chain) is a study of shared clonotypes between healthy human individuals. Study at large: Ranging from 18 to 49 in age, donors were two women and three men.

The naive CD8 subset, CD45RO-negative cells positively selected for CCR7, excluded terminally differentiated effector memory CD45RA+ cells. Study observations and caveats: In general, naive subsets displayed greater estimated richness than memory subsets did.

TCRdb's table, derived via immunoSEQ multiplex PCR, lists solely in-frame clones and lacks some. The sample yields about 1.9 million clones, roughly 95% seen once. This CDR3 is built from 15 residues. V was clipped by 2 bases and J by 2 bases, with 11 bases between them. Per the germline V gene, CDR1 is SGHAT and CDR2 is FQNNGV. In regard to this clone: The antigen remains unidentified.

The sequenced material came from naive CD8+ T cells from PBMCs. The clonotype was recovered from a man younger than 30 in good health. Some clones in this sample may be carry-over from other donors' samples. The chain carries TRBV11-2 and TRBJ2-3; D tentatively reads TRBD1 or TRBD2 (5 bases each). CDR3 nucleotide sequence: TGTGCCAGCAGCTTAATGAGGGGCCACACAGATACGCAGTATTTT. The encoded protein is CASSLMRGHTDTQYF.